This T cell receptor (beta chain) emerged from a study of blood T cell repertoires in COVID-19. At the level of the study: The United States, Italy and Spain were the sources of the acute and convalescent COVID-19 samples. Sample material is recorded as cDNA or gDNA derived from T cells, B-cell-depleted T cells, or PBMCs.

Original analysis: Estimation of nucleated cell counts was performed using reference gene primer amplification. Sequencing was performed with immunoSEQ multiplex PCR; in TCRdb, only in-frame clones are kept and a portion is missing. V and J calls and clone size come straight from that table; D and trimming were deduced from the DNA. The sample lists roughly 40,000 clones, 75% to 85% occurring once. CDR3 length: 14 amino acids. Germline V gene data show CDR1 as MNHEY and CDR2 as SVGAGI. V lost 6 bases and J 3 bases, leaving 15 bases between the germline ends. The genes are TRBV6-5 and TRBJ2-7; possibly TRBD2 for D (6 bases). The TCR was taken from a human donor in a cohort sampled during active COVID-19. Material for sequencing was peripheral blood. In DNA, the CDR3 is TGTGCCAGCAGACCCTCCGGGACTTTCTACGAGCAGTACTTC. Residues: CASRPSGTFYEQYF.